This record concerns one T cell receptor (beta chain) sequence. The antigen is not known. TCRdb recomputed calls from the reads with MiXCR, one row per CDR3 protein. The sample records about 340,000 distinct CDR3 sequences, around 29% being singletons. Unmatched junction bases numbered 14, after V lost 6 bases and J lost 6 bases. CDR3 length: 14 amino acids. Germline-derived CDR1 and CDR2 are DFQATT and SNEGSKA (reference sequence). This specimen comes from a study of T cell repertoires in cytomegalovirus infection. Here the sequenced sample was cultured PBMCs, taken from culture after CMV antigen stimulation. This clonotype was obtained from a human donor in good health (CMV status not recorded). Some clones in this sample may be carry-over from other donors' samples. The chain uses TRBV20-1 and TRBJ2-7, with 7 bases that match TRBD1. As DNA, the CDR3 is TGCAGTGCCAAGGGGGCCACCCAAACCGGCGAGCAGTACTTC. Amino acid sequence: CSAKGATQTGEQYF.